This record looks at one T cell receptor (beta chain) sequence and its context. Its antigen remains unidentified. TCRdb's table, derived via immunoSEQ multiplex PCR, lists solely in-frame clones and lacks some. Of approximately 460,000 clones listed, nearly 90% are singletons. This record belongs to a study of Ad26.COV2.S vaccination and SARS-CoV-2 variants. Study overall: Among those in the COV1001 Ad26.COV2.S trial arm was the donor. Doses of Ad26.COV2.S were injected into muscle once or twice, 56 days apart.

Between the trimmed V and J ends, which lost 8 bases and 5 bases, there was a span of 15 bases. Germline CDR1 KGHSH, CDR2 LQKENI. This CDR3 comprises 13 residues. Treatment defined: approximately 18 received Ad26.COV2.S at low or high dose, single or two shots; five or six received placebo; per-sample allocation not given. It was on day 63 after the first vaccine or placebo injection that samples were taken. This person who donated was an adult of 18-55 years in Boston. Whole-study results and caveats: Breadth measured for non-spike TCRs was similar across vaccine and placebo recipients.

The receptor comes from a person aged 18-60 years who received the Ad26.COV2.S COVID-19 vaccine or a placebo. The sample consisted of peripheral blood, taken in a trial of Ad26.COV2.S vaccine versus placebo. This chain uses TRBV18 with TRBJ1-1; D uncertain. CDR3 residues: CASATGPTTEAFF. For the CDR3, the DNA is TGTGCCAGCGCCACTGGGCCGACGACTGAAGCTTTCTTT.